The sequence of this T cell receptor (beta chain) was determined in a study of T cell changes during pregnancy in multiple sclerosis. The length of the CDR3 is 14 residues. The V gene lost 0 bases and the J gene lost 5 bases, with 9 bases spanning the gap. Germline V gene lookup returns CDR1 SGDLS and CDR2 YYNGEE. Libraries were prepared by immunoSEQ multiplex PCR; TCRdb keeps only in-frame clonotypes and omits some of them. This sample carries fewer than 50,000 clones, roughly 90% of them seen once, and the ten largest clones take 4% to 5%. This clonotype was obtained from a female donor in good health, enrolled as a control in a pregnancy study. The sequencing used peripheral blood, collected in the second trimester of pregnancy. This chain uses TRBV9 with TRBJ2-1; D possibly corresponds to TRBD1 (6 bases). CDR3 amino acids: CASSVVGDNNEQFF. The CDR3, as DNA: TGTGCCAGCAGCGTAGTTGGGGACAACAATGAGCAGTTCTTC.